Each of the 17 T cell receptor beta chains below was sequenced from the same sample in a study of blood T cell repertoires in COVID-19 (dated by TCRdb to between 2020 and 2021). The library was built by means of the immunoSEQ multiplex PCR assay. The table comes from immuneACCESS by way of TCRdb, which keeps in-frame sequences with V and J called. Part of the clones is missing from these tables; in studies checked, under half for an unresolved V gene and the rest for unknown reasons. This sample is represented by approximately 350,000 clones; around 80% of them were singletons. The ten largest account for approximately 3.1% of the sample. Source material: peripheral blood. The receptors stem from a man in his thirties or forties with active or convalescent COVID-19.

J is TRBJ2-3 and V is TRBV7-3; the match to TRBD2 covers 13 bases. Germline assignment: CDR1 SGHTA and CDR2 FQGTGA. The ends lost 6 bases at V and 4 bases at J; junction bases unmatched: 4. CDR3 length equals 15 residues. Here the CDR3 reads CASREGTSGADTQYF. CDR3 DNA: TGTGCCAGCAGGGAGGGGACTAGCGGGGCAGATACGCAGTATTTT.

This clone turned up a few times. The chain carries TRBV28 and TRBJ2-7; the D is unclear. Trimming removed 5 bases at V and 3 bases at J, with 11 bases between. Germline V gives CDR1 MDHEN, CDR2 SYDVKM. The CDR3 runs to 13 residues. CDR3 in amino acids: CASSPSGFYEQYF. The CDR3 nucleotides read TGTGCCAGCAGTCCATCCGGGTTCTACGAGCAGTACTTC. The entire variable domain, with the rest obtained from reference TRBV28 and TRBJ2-7, is as follows: DVKVTQSSRYLVKRTGEKVFLECVQDMDHENMFWYRQDPGLGLRLIYFSYDVKMKEKGDIPEGYSVSREKKERFSLILESASTNQTSMYLCASSPSGFYEQYFGPGTRLTVT.

V and J are TRBV7-9 and TRBJ2-5, with TRBD1 matching 8 bases. Trimming took 4 bases from V and 1 from J; bases not matched to a gene: 2. CDR1 SEHNR and CDR2 FQNEAQ come from the germline V gene (reference sequence). This CDR3 has 14 residues. CDR3 nucleotides: TGTGCCAGCAGCTGGACAGGGCTCCAAGAGACCCAGTACTTC. Its translation: CASSWTGLQETQYF.

V usage is TRBV11-2 and J usage is TRBJ1-4, with D tentatively TRBD1 (6 bases). The germline CDR1 and CDR2 sequences are SGHAT and FQNNGV. Between the trimmed V and J ends, which lost 0 bases and 8 bases, there was a span of 16 bases. This CDR3 is built from 16 residues. The chain's CDR3 is CASSLDRGGRKEKLFF. CDR3 nucleotides: TGTGCCAGCAGCTTAGATCGGGGGGGCCGTAAGGAAAAACTGTTTTTT.

This clone was counted a few times. V is TRBV3-1 (or the pseudogene TRBV3-2) and J is TRBJ2-1; the D gene is possibly TRBD2 (6 bases). Deletions cut 4 bases from V and 2 bases from J, with 15 bases between. Germline V CDR1 and CDR2: LGHDT, YNNKEL (reference sequence). The CDR3 is made up of 16 amino acids. DNA for the CDR3: TGTGCCAGCAGCCGACCCGGGACGGGAGCCTACAATGAGCAGTTCTTC. Translating gives CASSRPGTGAYNEQFF.

The chain has TRBV7-8 and TRBJ2-7; 9 bases match TRBD2. J lost 1 base, V lost 5 bases, and 9 bases had no gene match. Germline V gives CDR1 SGHVS, CDR2 FQNEAQ. CDR3 length: 16 residues. CDR3 coding DNA: TGTGCCAGCAGCCCGCCAGGCGGGGGGGCTTCCTACGAGCAGTACTTC. Translated: CASSPPGGGASYEQYF.

The V call is TRBV5-1, the J call TRBJ1-1, with 8 bases identical to TRBD1. CDR3 length: 14 residues. Looked up from germline, CDR1 is SGHRS and CDR2 is YFSETQ. V trimming: 4 bases; J trimming: 6 bases; junction bases outside the gene matches: 8. The CDR3 DNA sequence: TGCGCCAGCAGCCGGACAGGGATAGCTGCTGAAGCTTTCTTT. This sequence encodes CASSRTGIAAEAFF.

The V gene is TRBV19, the J gene TRBJ1-5; 8 bases line up with TRBD1. V was pared by 6 bases and J by 5 bases, with 6 bases of the junction left unmatched. The CDR3 loop spans 14 amino acids. Germline loops: CDR1 LNHDA, CDR2 SQIVND (reference sequence). The chain's CDR3 is CASSTGGLYQPQHF. CDR3 nucleotides: TGTGCCAGTAGCACAGGGGGTCTATATCAGCCCCAGCATTTT.

The genes are TRBV7-8 and TRBJ2-1; 11 bases match TRBD2. This CDR3 has 15 residues. CDR1 SGHVS and CDR2 FQNEAQ come from the germline V gene. The trim removed 6 bases at V and 4 bases at J, leaving 5 bases unmatched. The CDR3 nucleotides are TGTGCCAGCAGACGACTAGCGGGGATTTACAATGAGCAGTTCTTC. Translating gives CASRRLAGIYNEQFF.

V and J are TRBV6-5 and TRBJ1-5, with D tentatively TRBD1 (6 bases). Trimming left V 5 bases short and J 7 bases short, with 15 bases between. Germline V gene sequence: CDR1 MNHEY, CDR2 SVGAGI. The CDR3 covers 14 residues. CDR3 sequence: CASSISGAGQPQHF. CDR3 in DNA: TGTGCCAGCAGTATCTCAGGGGCAGGACAGCCCCAGCATTTT.

The chain couples TRBV6-1 to TRBJ2-1; a possible D gene is TRBD2 (6 bases). The CDR3 consists of 16 residues. V lost 4 bases and J lost 1, with 14 bases in between. Per germline, CDR1 MNHNS and CDR2 SASEGT. The CDR3 is CASSVLAPTSYNEQFF. The CDR3 bases are TGTGCCAGCAGTGTCCTAGCGCCAACTTCCTACAATGAGCAGTTCTTC.

This chain uses TRBV27 with TRBJ1-3; 9 nucleotides match TRBD1. V lost 5 bases, J lost 2 bases, and 4 bases stayed unmatched. Germline CDR1 reads MNHEY; CDR2 reads SMNVEV (reference sequence). This CDR3 has 15 residues. In DNA, the CDR3 is TGTGCCAGCAGTCGGGGGACAGGGACTGGAAACACCATATATTTT. This sequence encodes CASSRGTGTGNTIYF.

The J gene is TRBJ1-4, the V gene TRBV15, with TRBD1 as a possible D gene (5 bases). V shed 0 bases and J shed 10 bases, with 15 bases lying between them. The CDR3 has 15 residues. Germline CDR1 LNHNV, CDR2 YYDKDF (reference sequence). CDR3 nucleotides: TGTGCCACCAGCAGAGACCCCCCCGAAGACAGAAAACTGTTTTTT. Translation: CATSRDPPEDRKLFF.

This chain joins TRBV2 and TRBJ2-2, with no clear D. The V end was cut by 6 bases, the J end by 6 bases, with 8 bases between. The CDR3 length is 12 residues. Germline V gene lookup returns CDR1 SNHLY and CDR2 FYNNEI. CDR3 amino acids: CASSYTAGELFF. CDR3 in DNA: TGTGCCAGCAGCTATACCGCCGGGGAGCTGTTTTTT. The full variable domain, its missing parts supplied by reference TRBV2 and TRBJ2-2, is EPEVTQTPSHQVTQMGQEVILRCVPISNHLYFYWYRQILGQKVEFLVSFYNNEISEKSEIFDDQFSVERPDGSNFTLKIRSTKLEDSAMYFCASSYTAGELFFGEGSRLTVL.

The chain employs TRBV9 and TRBJ2-3; 10 bases are shared with TRBD2. The junction had 7 bases not matched to a gene; V was cut back by 4 bases and J by 2 bases. Germline V gene lookup returns CDR1 SGDLS and CDR2 YYNGEE. The CDR3 length is 16 residues. Here the CDR3 reads CASSLAGGHITDTQYF. As DNA, the CDR3 is TGTGCCAGCAGCTTAGCGGGGGGCCATATCACAGATACGCAGTATTTT. The full variable domain, with the rest looked up from reference TRBV9 and TRBJ2-3, is DSGVTQTPKHLITATGQRVTLRCSPRSGDLSVYWYQQSLDQGLQFLIQYYNGEERAKGNILERFSAQQFPDLHSELNLSSLELGDSALYFCASSLAGGHITDTQYFGPGTRLTVL.

The chain has TRBV2 and TRBJ2-2, with D tentatively TRBD1 (5 bases). The CDR3 runs to 16 residues. The germline V gene encodes CDR1 SNHLY and CDR2 FYNNEI. V was trimmed by 11 bases and J by 1 base, leaving 20 bases between them. The CDR3 DNA reads as TGTGCCTTTCAAGACCAGGGCTTAAGGAACACCGGGGAGCTGTTTTTT. This encodes CAFQDQGLRNTGELFF.

This chain uses TRBV18 with TRBJ2-1; D gene unclear. Germline CDR1 and CDR2: KGHSH and LQKENI. This CDR3 comprises 11 residues. Trimming stripped 5 bases from V and 9 bases from J, with 8 bases between. CDR3 sequence reads: CASSTLSEQFF. The CDR3 DNA follows: TGTGCCAGCTCAACATTAAGTGAGCAGTTCTTC.